This T cell receptor beta chain was recovered during a study of blood T cell repertoires in COVID-19. Study overall: In each case, the material was cDNA or gDNA derived from T cells, B-cell-depleted T cells, or PBMCs.

As handled by the study authors: Amplification of reference gene primers provided the estimated nucleated cell counts. Assay used: immunoSEQ multiplex PCR; TCRdb lists only in-frame clones, some missing. The V and J calls and clone size come from that table; D and trimming were worked out from the DNA. The sample has roughly 65,000 clones; around 86% are singletons. The specimen sequenced was peripheral blood. This sequence originates from a woman in her sixties with acute or convalescent COVID-19.

The CDR3 nucleotides are TGTGCCAGTAGTATAGGGACTAGCGGGTCCCTGGAAAAGACCCAGTACTTC. Translating it yields CASSIGTSGSLEKTQYF. The V call is TRBV19, the J call TRBJ2-5; 11 nucleotides line up with TRBD2. Germline V gives CDR1 LNHDA, CDR2 SQIVND (reference sequence). J was trimmed by 6 bases and V by 1 base; bases with no gene match: 10. The CDR3 spans 17 residues.